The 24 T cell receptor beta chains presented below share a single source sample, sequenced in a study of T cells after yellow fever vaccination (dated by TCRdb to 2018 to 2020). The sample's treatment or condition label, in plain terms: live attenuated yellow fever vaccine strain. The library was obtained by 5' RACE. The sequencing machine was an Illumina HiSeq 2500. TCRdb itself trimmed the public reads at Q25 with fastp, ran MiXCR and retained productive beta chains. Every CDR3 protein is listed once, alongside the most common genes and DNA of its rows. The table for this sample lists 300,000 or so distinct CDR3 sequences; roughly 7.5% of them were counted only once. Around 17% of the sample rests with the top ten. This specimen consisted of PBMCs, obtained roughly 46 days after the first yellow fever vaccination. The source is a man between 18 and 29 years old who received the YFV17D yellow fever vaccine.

In DNA form, the CDR3 reads TGTGCCAGCAGCTTGGAATGGCAAAATGAATTCTTT. It is translated as CASSLEWQNEFF. V is TRBV5-6 and J is TRBJ1-1, with D uncertain. The CDR3 length is 12 residues. The germline V gene has CDR1 SGHDT and CDR2 YYEEEE. V lost 0 bases, J lost 14 bases, and 14 bases lay in between.

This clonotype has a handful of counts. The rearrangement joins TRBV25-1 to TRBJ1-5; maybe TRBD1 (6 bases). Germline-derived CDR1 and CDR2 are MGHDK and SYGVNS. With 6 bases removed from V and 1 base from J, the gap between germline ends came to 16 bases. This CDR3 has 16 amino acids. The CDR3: CASRPRSGASNQPQHF. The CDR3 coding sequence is TGTGCCAGCAGGCCCCGGTCAGGGGCGAGCAATCAGCCCCAGCATTTT.

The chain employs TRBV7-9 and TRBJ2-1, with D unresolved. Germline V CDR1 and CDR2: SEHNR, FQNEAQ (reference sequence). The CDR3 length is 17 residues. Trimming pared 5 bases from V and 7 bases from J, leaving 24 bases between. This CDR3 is CASSQYALSGWVNEQFF. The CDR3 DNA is TGTGCCAGCAGCCAGTACGCCCTTAGTGGGTGGGTTAATGAGCAGTTCTTC.

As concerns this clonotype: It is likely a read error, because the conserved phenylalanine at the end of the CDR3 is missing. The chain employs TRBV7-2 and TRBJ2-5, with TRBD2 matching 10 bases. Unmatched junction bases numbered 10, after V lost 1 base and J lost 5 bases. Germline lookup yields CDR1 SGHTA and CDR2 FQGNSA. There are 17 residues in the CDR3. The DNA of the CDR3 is TGTGCCAGCAGCTTAGGGGCACCTAGCGGGGGTCTGGAGACCCAGTACTCC. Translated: CASSLGAPSGGLETQYS.

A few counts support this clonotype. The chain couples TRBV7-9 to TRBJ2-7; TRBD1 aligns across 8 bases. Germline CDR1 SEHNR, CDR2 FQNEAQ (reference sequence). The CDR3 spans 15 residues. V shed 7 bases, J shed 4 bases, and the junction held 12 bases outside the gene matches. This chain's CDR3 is CASTRQGSEKYEQYF. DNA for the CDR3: TGTGCCAGCACACGACAGGGGTCAGAAAAATACGAGCAGTACTTC.

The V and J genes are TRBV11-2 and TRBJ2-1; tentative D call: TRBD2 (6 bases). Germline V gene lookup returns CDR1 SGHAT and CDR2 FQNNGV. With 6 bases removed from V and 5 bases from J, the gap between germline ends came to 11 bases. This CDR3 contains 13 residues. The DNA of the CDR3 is TGTGCCAGCAGAATGGGACTTGACAATGAGCAGTTCTTC. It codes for CASRMGLDNEQFF.

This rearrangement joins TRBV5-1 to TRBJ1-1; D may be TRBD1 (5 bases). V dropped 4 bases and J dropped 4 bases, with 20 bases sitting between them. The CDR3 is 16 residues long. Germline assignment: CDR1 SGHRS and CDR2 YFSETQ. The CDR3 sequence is CASSLWGPQAGTEAFF. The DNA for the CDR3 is TGCGCCAGCAGCCTGTGGGGACCCCAGGCGGGCACTGAAGCTTTCTTT.

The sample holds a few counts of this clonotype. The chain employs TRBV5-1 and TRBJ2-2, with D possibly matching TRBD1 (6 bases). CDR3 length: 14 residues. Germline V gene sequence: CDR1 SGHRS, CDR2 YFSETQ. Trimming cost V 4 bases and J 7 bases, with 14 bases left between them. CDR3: CASSNPPGDGELFF. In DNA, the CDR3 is TGCGCCAGCAGCAACCCCCCAGGGGACGGGGAGCTGTTTTTT.

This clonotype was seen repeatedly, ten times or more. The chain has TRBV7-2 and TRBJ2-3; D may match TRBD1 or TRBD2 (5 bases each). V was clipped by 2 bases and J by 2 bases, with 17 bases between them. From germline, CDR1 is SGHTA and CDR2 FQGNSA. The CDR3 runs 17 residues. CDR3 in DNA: TGTGCCAGCAGCTTACAGCCCGGGACCGCAAACACAGATACGCAGTATTTT. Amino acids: CASSLQPGTANTDTQYF.

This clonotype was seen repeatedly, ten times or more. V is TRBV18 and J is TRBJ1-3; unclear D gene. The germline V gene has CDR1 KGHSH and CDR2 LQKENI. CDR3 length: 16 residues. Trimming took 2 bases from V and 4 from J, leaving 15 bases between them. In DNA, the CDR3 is TGTGCCAGCTCACCAGTGCCTTGGACGGAGGGAAACACCATATATTTT. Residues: CASSPVPWTEGNTIYF. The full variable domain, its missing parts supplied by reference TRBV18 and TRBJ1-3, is NAGVMQNPRHLVRRRGQEARLRCSPMKGHSHVYWYRQLPEEGLKFMVYLQKENIIDESGMPKERFSAEFPKEGPSILRIQQVVRGDSAAYFCASSPVPWTEGNTIYFGEGSWLTVV.

The CDR3 DNA sequence: TGTGCCACGGCGAGGGACACCCGCTCTGGAAACACCATATATTTT. It codes for CATARDTRSGNTIYF. The chain joins TRBV28 to TRBJ1-3, with D possibly being TRBD1 (6 bases). CDR1 MDHEN and CDR2 SYDVKM come from the germline V gene. Trimming took off 10 bases at V and 0 bases at J, with 16 bases between the two ends. The CDR3 totals 15 residues.

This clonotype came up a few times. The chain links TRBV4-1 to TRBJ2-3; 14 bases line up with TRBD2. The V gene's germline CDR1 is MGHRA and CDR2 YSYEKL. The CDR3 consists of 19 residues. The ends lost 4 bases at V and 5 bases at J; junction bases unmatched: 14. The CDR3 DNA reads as TGCGCCAGCAGCCCCCGGACTAGCGGGGGGCCAGGGGGGAGAGATACGCAGTATTTT. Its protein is CASSPRTSGGPGGRDTQYF.

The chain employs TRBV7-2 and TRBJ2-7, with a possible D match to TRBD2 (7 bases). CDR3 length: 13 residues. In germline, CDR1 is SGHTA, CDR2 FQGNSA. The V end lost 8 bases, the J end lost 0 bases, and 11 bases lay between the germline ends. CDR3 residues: CASGGDNSYEQYF. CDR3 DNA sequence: TGTGCCAGCGGGGGGGACAACTCCTACGAGCAGTACTTC.

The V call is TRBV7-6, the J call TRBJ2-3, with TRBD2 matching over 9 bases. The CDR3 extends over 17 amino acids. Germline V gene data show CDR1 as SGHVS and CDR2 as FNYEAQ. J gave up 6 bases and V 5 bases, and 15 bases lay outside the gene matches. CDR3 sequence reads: CASSPRGAGGKEDTQYF. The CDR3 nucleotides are TGTGCCAGCAGCCCACGGGGAGCGGGGGGTAAGGAGGATACGCAGTATTTT.

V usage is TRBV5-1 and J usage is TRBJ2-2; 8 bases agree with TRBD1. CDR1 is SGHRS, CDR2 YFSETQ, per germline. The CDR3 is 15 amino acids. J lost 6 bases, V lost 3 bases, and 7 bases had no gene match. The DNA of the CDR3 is TGCGCCAGCAGCTGGACAGGGAATTTGCCCGGGGAGCTGTTTTTT. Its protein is CASSWTGNLPGELFF.

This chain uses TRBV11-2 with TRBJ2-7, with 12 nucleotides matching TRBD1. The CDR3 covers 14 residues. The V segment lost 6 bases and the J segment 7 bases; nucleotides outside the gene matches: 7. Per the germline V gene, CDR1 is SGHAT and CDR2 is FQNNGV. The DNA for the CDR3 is TGTGCCAGCAGATTGGGACAGGGGGCGAGTGAGCAGTACTTC. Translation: CASRLGQGASEQYF.

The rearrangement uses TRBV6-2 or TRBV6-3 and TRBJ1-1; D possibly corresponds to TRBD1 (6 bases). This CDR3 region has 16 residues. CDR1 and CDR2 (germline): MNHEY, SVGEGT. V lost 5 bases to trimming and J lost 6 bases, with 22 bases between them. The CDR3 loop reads CASSDWTDRLRAEAFF. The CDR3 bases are TGTGCCAGCAGTGACTGGACAGACAGACTTCGGGCTGAAGCTTTCTTT.

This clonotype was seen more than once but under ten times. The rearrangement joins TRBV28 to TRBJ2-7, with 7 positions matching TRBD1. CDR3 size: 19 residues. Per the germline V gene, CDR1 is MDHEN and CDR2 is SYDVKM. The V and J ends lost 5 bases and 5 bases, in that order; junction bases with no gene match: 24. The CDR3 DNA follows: TGTGCCAGCAGTCCACGGACAGGAACTGGGCTAAGAGGGCAACACGAGCAGTACGTC. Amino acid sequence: CASSPRTGTGLRGQHEQYV.

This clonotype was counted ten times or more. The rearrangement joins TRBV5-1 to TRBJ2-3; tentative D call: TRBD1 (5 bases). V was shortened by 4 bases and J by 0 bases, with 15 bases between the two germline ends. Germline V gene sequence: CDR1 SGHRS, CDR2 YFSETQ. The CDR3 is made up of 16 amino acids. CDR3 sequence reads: CASSLDSIRSTDTQYF. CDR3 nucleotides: TGCGCCAGCAGCCTCGACAGCATCCGAAGCACAGATACGCAGTATTTT.

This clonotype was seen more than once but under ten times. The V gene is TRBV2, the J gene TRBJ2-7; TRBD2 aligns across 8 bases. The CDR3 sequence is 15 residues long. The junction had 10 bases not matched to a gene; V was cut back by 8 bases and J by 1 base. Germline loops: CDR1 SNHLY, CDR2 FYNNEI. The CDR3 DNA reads TGTGCCAGCTCATCGCCGGGGGGGCCATCCTACGAGCAGTACTTC. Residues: CASSSPGGPSYEQYF. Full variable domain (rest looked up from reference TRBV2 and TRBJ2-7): EPEVTQTPSHQVTQMGQEVILRCVPISNHLYFYWYRQILGQKVEFLVSFYNNEISEKSEIFDDQFSVERPDGSNFTLKIRSTKLEDSAMYFCASSSPGGPSYEQYFGPGTRLTVT.

The CDR3 DNA reads as TGTGCCAGTAGATCAGGTTCAGATACGCAGTATTTT. Encoded protein: CASRSGSDTQYF. The rearrangement uses TRBV19 and TRBJ2-3; no clear D. This CDR3 region has 12 residues. Germline V gene sequence: CDR1 LNHDA, CDR2 SQIVND (reference sequence). V lost 6 bases and J 4 bases, leaving 8 bases between the germline ends.

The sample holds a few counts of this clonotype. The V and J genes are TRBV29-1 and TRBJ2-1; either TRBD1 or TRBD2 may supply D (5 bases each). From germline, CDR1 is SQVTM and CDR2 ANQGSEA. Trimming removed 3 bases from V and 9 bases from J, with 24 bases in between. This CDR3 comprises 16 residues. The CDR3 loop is CSVEGESLAFRGEQFF. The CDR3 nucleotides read TGCAGCGTTGAGGGCGAATCGCTAGCTTTTAGGGGTGAGCAGTTCTTC.

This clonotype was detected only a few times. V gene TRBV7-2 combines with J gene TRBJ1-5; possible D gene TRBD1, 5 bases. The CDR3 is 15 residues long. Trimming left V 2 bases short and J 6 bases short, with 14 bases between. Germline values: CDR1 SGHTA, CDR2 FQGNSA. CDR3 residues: CASSLLSQGGQPQHF. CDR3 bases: TGTGCCAGCAGCTTACTATCCCAGGGAGGTCAGCCCCAGCATTTT.

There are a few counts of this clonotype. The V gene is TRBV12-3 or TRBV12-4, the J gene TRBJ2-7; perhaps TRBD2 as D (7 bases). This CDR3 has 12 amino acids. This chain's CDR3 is CASGGAGYEQYF. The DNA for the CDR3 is TGTGCTTCTGGGGGGGCTGGCTACGAGCAGTACTTC.